This T cell receptor beta chain stems from a study of T cells after yellow fever vaccination. Notes on the study in general: Weaker in magnitude, the secondary response showed a faster peak on day 5 versus 15. Although most clonotypes did not, a small share appeared in both CD4 and CD8 compartments.

Each CDR3 protein gets one entry after TCRdb re-called the 5' RACE reads with MiXCR. Here the sample spans some 560,000 distinct CDR3 sequences, around 17% being singletons. Germline V gives CDR1 MNHEY, CDR2 SVGAGI. The V gene lost 2 bases and the J gene lost 0 bases, with 6 bases spanning the gap. The CDR3 consists of 14 residues. On this clonotype: Its antigen is unidentified.

The material was PBMCs, obtained more than 4 days after the first yellow fever vaccination. The sequence derives from a man younger than 35 who received the YFV17D yellow fever vaccine. The rearrangement links TRBV6-5 to TRBJ2-3; no clear D gene. The DNA of the CDR3 is TGTGCCAGCAGTTACGCAATAAGCACAGATACGCAGTATTTT. Its translation is CASSYAISTDTQYF.